The text below deals with one T cell receptor beta chain. The antigen is not known. The data were produced by immunoSEQ multiplex PCR, yet TCRdb's version contains in-frame clones alone and is incomplete. This table has roughly 56,000 clones, about 88% appearing once. The CDR3 is made up of 15 amino acids. V was shortened by 5 bases and J by 13 bases, with 21 bases between the two germline ends. The germline CDR1 and CDR2 sequences are MNHEY and SMNVEV (reference sequence). This sample is part of a study of OX40 agonist ivuxolimab in advanced cancers. In the study overall: Ivuxolimab was administered intravenously to patients at 0.01 to 10 mg/kg every 2 weeks.

Patients with autoimmune history or systemic immunosuppression were excluded. Study-wide findings and caveats: There were also nonresponders showing low normalized T-cell clonal expansion. Averaged across samples, CD8+ T cells carried more expanded clones than CD4+ did.

V usage is TRBV27 and J usage is TRBJ1-6; a possible D gene is TRBD1 (6 bases). The TCR sequence derives from an adult with an advanced solid tumor such as melanoma, head and neck, liver or kidney cancer. Sequenced material: CD4+ or CD8+ T cells sorted from blood, taken in a trial of the OX40 agonist ivuxolimab. CDR3 amino acids: CASSPPRGHGLPLHF. As DNA, the CDR3 is TGTGCCAGCAGTCCTCCCCGGGGACACGGGTTGCCCCTCCACTTT.